This T cell receptor beta chain was found in a study of cytomegalovirus exposure and HLA in healthy donors. Study in general: A previous analysis identified 95 million to 140 million unique TCR beta sequences derived from 180 million or so T cells. Points from the study as a whole: Certain indistinguishable V segments, among them TRBV6-2 and TRBV6-3, were excluded. Confirmation in vitro established that a few CMV-associated chains were specific for CMV antigens.

The PCR made use of 60 Vbeta and 13 Jbeta primers. The method was immunoSEQ multiplex PCR; TCRdb's version includes in-frame clones alone and lacks a portion of them. The table lists around 180,000 clones, around nine tenths of them singletons. In the case of this clone: Its antigen is undetermined. At one of its ends the junction is not consistent with the germline gene, which may arise from a read error.

CDR1 and CDR2 (germline): SQVTM, ANQGSEA. The CDR3 is 14 amino acids. The material sequenced was PBMCs. The chain has TRBV29-1 and TRBJ2-7, with 8 bases aligning to TRBD1. The receptor comes from a woman aged 18-29 years in good health and CMV-seronegative. The CDR3 is CSVVVGDRPGKRDF. DNA for the CDR3: TGCAGCGTGGTCGTCGGGGACAGGCCAGGAAAAAGGGACTTC.